Sequencing of this TCR beta chain was carried out in a study of T cells in Graves' hyperthyroidism and ophthalmopathy. The CDR3 runs 17 residues. J gave up 7 bases and V 6 bases, and 12 bases lay outside the gene matches. From germline, CDR1 is SNHLY and CDR2 FYNNEI. On this clonotype itself: Antigen unknown.

Study-level points and caveats: By a 13 V-J model, ophthalmopathy was set apart from stable hyperthyroidism.

Regions amplified from RNA transcripts were the TCR beta CDR3 regions. Primed by the HTBI set, a first-round RT-PCR was run on the TCR CDR3. TCRdb ran MiXCR on the multiplex PCR reads and lists one entry per CDR3 protein. The data hold fewer than 450,000 distinct CDR3 sequences, with approximately 18% observed a single time. The TCR sequence derives from a woman between 25 and 40 years old with Graves' hyperthyroidism that later progressed to Graves' ophthalmopathy. V is TRBV2 and J is TRBJ2-1; 13 bases are a match to TRBD2. The sample taken for sequencing was blood. The CDR3 bases are TGTGCCAGCAGACTAGCGGGAGGGCCGCTGTTGGGGAATGAGCAGTTCTTC. It is translated as CASRLAGGPLLGNEQFF. The whole variable domain, filled in from reference TRBV2 and TRBJ2-1, reads EPEVTQTPSHQVTQMGQEVILRCVPISNHLYFYWYRQILGQKVEFLVSFYNNEISEKSEIFDDQFSVERPDGSNFTLKIRSTKLEDSAMYFCASRLAGGPLLGNEQFFGPGTRLTVL.